This passage covers 16 T cell receptor beta chains from one sample sequenced in a study of a mutant IDH1 vaccine in newly diagnosed glioma. No antigen is known for these receptors. Here immunoSEQ multiplex PCR was the method, and the copy in TCRdb shows in-frame clones only, minus some. The profile shows about 27,000 clones, 79% of them singletons. Time point given: week 5, during vaccination. It was 300 ug of mutant IDH1 20-mer peptide that made up each vaccine dose, given with topical imiquimod. This specimen consisted of PBMCs, obtained from a glioma patient whose treatment included an IDH1 peptide vaccine. These receptors all come from a middle-aged man with glioma. Some clones in this sample may be carry-over from other donors' samples.

The chain joins TRBV4-1 to TRBJ2-5; 9 bases agree with TRBD2. With V trimmed by 1 base and J by 5 bases, 5 bases remained unmatched. Germline V gene sequence: CDR1 MGHRA, CDR2 YSYEKL. CDR3 length equals 15 residues. CDR3 nucleotides: TGCGCCAGCAGCCAAGCCGCGGGGGGGCAGGAGACCCAGTACTTC. This codes for CASSQAAGGQETQYF.

This rearrangement joins TRBV6-1 to TRBJ1-1; possibly TRBD1 for D (5 bases). V was clipped by 2 bases and J by 4 bases, with 8 bases between them. The CDR3 consists of 13 residues. From germline, CDR1 is MNHNS and CDR2 SASEGT. CDR3 nucleotides: TGTGCCAGCAGTGAATGGGGGGGCACTGAAGCTTTCTTT. Protein product: CASSEWGGTEAFF.

The chain joins TRBV18 to TRBJ2-2; the match to TRBD1 covers 7 bases. J lost 0 bases, V lost 4 bases, and 5 bases had no gene match. The CDR3 is made up of 16 amino acids. From germline, CDR1 is KGHSH and CDR2 LQKENI. DNA of the CDR3: TGTGCCAGCTCACTGTGGGACAGCGCGAACACCGGGGAGCTGTTTTTT. This sequence encodes CASSLWDSANTGELFF.

The V gene is TRBV10-3, the J gene TRBJ2-2, with 9 bases lining up with TRBD1. The CDR3 has 15 residues. Germline V CDR1 and CDR2: ENHRY, SYGVKD. V dropped 6 bases and J dropped 4; count of bases not matched to a gene: 6. Here the CDR3 reads CAIRPGQGSTGELFF. CDR3 DNA sequence: TGTGCCATCAGGCCGGGACAGGGCTCCACCGGGGAGCTGTTTTTT.

The chain recombines TRBV5-4 with TRBJ2-5; D is tentatively TRBD1 or TRBD2 (5 bases each). CDR3 length: 14 residues. The V gene's germline CDR1 is SGHNT and CDR2 YYREEE (reference sequence). V shed 1 base and J shed 4 bases, with 11 bases lying between them. The CDR3 bases are TGTGCCAGCAGCTTGAGGGGAGAGGGAGAGACCCAGTACTTC. It encodes CASSLRGEGETQYF.

V and J are TRBV7-9 and TRBJ2-1, with D possibly matching TRBD2 (6 bases). Trimming shortened V by 4 bases and J by 8 bases, and 12 bases separated the two germline ends. This CDR3 region has 13 residues. From germline, CDR1 is SEHNR and CDR2 FQNEAQ (reference sequence). The CDR3 spells CASSSGVSHEQFF. The DNA for the CDR3 is TGTGCCAGCAGCTCGGGAGTTTCCCATGAGCAGTTCTTC.

The V call is TRBV6-1, the J call TRBJ1-5, with D possibly matching TRBD1 (5 bases). The germline V gene encodes CDR1 MNHNS and CDR2 SASEGT. This CDR3 is 13 amino acids long. V lost 7 bases and J 7 bases, leaving 14 bases between the germline ends. CDR3 coding DNA: TGTGCCAGCATCGGGCAGGGCGGCCAGCCCCAGCATTTT. Its protein product is CASIGQGGQPQHF.

This clone was detected only a few times. The rearrangement joins TRBV30 to TRBJ1-1; D gene uncertain. Germline CDR1 reads GTSNPN; CDR2 reads SVGIG (reference sequence). Trimming left V 2 bases short and J 3 bases short, with 7 bases between. There are 12 residues in the CDR3. This CDR3 reads CAWSSEDTEAFF. In nucleotides, the CDR3 is TGTGCCTGGAGTTCAGAGGACACTGAAGCTTTCTTT.

V gene TRBV5-1 combines with J gene TRBJ1-3; D possibly corresponds to TRBD1 (5 bases). The germline CDR1 and CDR2 sequences are SGHRS and YFSETQ. Deletions cut 3 bases from V and 0 bases from J, with 22 bases between. The CDR3 is 19 amino acids. The CDR3 region has the DNA TGCGCCAGCAGCTCTCTTCTCACCGGGACTCCGAGCTCTGGAAACACCATATATTTT. This sequence encodes CASSSLLTGTPSSGNTIYF.

The CDR3 sequence is CASSPDRYQETQYF. The CDR3 nucleotides read TGTGCCAGCAGCCCCGACAGGTACCAAGAGACCCAGTACTTC. The chain recombines TRBV5-4 with TRBJ2-5; weak D call: TRBD1 (6 bases). The V end was cut by 4 bases, the J end by 0 bases, with 10 bases between. This CDR3 region has 14 residues. The V gene's germline CDR1 is SGHNT and CDR2 YYREEE (reference sequence).

The chain is built from TRBV7-2 and TRBJ1-4; D uncertain. The CDR3 has 13 residues. V lost 1 base, J lost 5 bases, and 5 bases lay in between. Germline CDR1 and CDR2: SGHTA and FQGNSA. The DNA of the CDR3 is TGTGCCAGCAGCTTAGGAAGGAATGAAAAACTGTTTTTT. Its translation is CASSLGRNEKLFF. The whole variable domain, filled in from reference TRBV7-2 and TRBJ1-4, reads GAGVSQSPSNKVTEKGKDVELRCDPISGHTALYWYRQSLGQGLEFLIYFQGNSAPDKSGLPSDRFSAERTGGSVSTLTIQRTQQEDSAVYLCASSLGRNEKLFFGSGTQLSVL.

The chain is built from TRBV11-2 and TRBJ2-1; TRBD1 might be the D (6 bases). The germline V gene encodes CDR1 SGHAT and CDR2 FQNNGV. Trimming took off 5 bases at V and 4 bases at J, with 15 bases between the two ends. The CDR3 runs 15 residues. The CDR3 DNA reads as TGTGCCAGCAGCGCACAGGGAATAGGGTACAATGAGCAGTTCTTC. Translating gives CASSAQGIGYNEQFF.

This chain joins TRBV19 and TRBJ1-1, with a possible D match to TRBD1 (5 bases). This CDR3 is 14 amino acids long. V was shortened by 3 bases and J by 4 bases, with 12 bases between the two germline ends. Germline-derived CDR1 and CDR2 are LNHDA and SQIVND (reference sequence). CDR3 DNA: TGTGCCAGTAGTATTATTGGGGGAGTCACTGAAGCTTTCTTT. Translated, it gives CASSIIGGVTEAFF. The whole variable domain, remainder taken from reference TRBV19 and TRBJ1-1, is DGGITQSPKYLFRKEGQNVTLSCEQNLNHDAMYWYRQDPGQGLRLIYYSQIVNDFQKGDIAEGYSVSREKKESFPLTVTSAQKNPTAFYLCASSIIGGVTEAFFGQGTRLTVV.

This chain uses TRBV5-1 with TRBJ1-4; maybe TRBD1 (6 bases). Germline-derived CDR1 and CDR2 are SGHRS and YFSETQ. V lost 3 bases to trimming and J lost 6 bases, with 15 bases between them. This CDR3 is 15 amino acids long. The CDR3 loop reads CASSSRWGGDEKLFF. The CDR3 bases are TGCGCCAGCAGCTCTCGGTGGGGGGGCGATGAAAAACTGTTTTTT.

The V and J genes are TRBV10-3 and TRBJ2-2; perhaps TRBD1 as D (6 bases). CDR1 ENHRY and CDR2 SYGVKD come from the germline V gene. Trimming shortened V by 6 bases and J by 4 bases, and 15 bases separated the two germline ends. CDR3 length: 15 amino acids. Written as DNA, the CDR3 is TGTGCCATCAGCCCGCAACAGGGTAGCACCGGGGAGCTGTTTTTT. Translation gives CAISPQQGSTGELFF.

This clone has just one count. The chain combines TRBV7-2 with TRBJ1-4; D remains unclear. V lost 5 bases and J lost 0, with 10 bases in between. This CDR3 spans 15 amino acids. Germline loops: CDR1 SGHTA, CDR2 FQGNSA. CDR3 DNA: TGTGCCAGCAGCGCCGGAGATTCAACTAATGAAAAACTGTTTTTT. Translation: CASSAGDSTNEKLFF.